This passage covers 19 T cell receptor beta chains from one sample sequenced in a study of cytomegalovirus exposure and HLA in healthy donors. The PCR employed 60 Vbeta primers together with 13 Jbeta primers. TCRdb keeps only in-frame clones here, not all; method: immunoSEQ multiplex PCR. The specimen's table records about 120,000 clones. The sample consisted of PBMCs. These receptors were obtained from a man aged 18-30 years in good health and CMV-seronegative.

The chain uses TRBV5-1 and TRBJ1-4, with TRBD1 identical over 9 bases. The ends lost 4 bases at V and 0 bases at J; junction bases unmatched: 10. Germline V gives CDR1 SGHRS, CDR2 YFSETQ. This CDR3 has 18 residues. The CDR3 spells CASSGGNRGLTTNEKLFF. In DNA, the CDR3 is TGCGCCAGCAGCGGGGGCAACAGGGGGCTTACAACTAATGAAAAACTGTTTTTT.

The CDR3, as DNA: TGTGCCAGTAGTACCGAAACAGGGGCGCGGAATTCACCCCTCCACTTT. This encodes CASSTETGARNSPLHF. This chain links TRBV19 with TRBJ1-6, with 7 bases lining up with TRBD1. J lost 7 bases, V lost 4 bases, and 10 bases had no gene match. This CDR3 contains 16 residues. CDR1 and CDR2 from the germline V gene are LNHDA and SQIVND (reference sequence).

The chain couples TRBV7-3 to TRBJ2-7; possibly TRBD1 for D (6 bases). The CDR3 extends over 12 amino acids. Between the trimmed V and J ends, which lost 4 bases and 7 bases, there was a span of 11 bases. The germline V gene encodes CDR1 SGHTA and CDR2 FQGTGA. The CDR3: CASSSYTGEQYF. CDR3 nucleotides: TGTGCCAGCAGCTCGTATACAGGGGAGCAGTACTTC.

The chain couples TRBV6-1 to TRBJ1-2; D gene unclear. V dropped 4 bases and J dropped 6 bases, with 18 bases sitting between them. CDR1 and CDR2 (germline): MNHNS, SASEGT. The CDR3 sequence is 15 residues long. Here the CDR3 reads CASSGGGFGYNGYTF. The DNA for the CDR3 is TGTGCCAGCAGTGGAGGAGGGTTTGGCTATAATGGCTACACCTTC.

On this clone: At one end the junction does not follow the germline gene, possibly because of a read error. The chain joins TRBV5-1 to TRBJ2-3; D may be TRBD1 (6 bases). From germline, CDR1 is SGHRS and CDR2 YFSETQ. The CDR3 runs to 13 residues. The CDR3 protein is CASSFPGVDTRYF. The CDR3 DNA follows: TGCGCCAGCAGCTTTCCAGGGGTCGATACGCGGTATTTT.

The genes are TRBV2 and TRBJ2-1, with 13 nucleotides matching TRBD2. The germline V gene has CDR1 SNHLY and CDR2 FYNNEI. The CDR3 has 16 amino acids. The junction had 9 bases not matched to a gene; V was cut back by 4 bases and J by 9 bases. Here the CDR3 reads CASSGGGLAGAREQFF. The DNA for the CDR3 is TGTGCCAGCAGTGGTGGTGGACTAGCGGGAGCACGTGAGCAGTTCTTC.

The CDR3 spells CASSPPLLGLRPHEQYF. The CDR3 DNA reads TGTGCCAGCAGTCCCCCTTTATTGGGACTTAGGCCGCACGAGCAGTACTTC. The chain uses TRBV28 and TRBJ2-7; a weak D match, TRBD2 (6 bases). Germline loops: CDR1 MDHEN, CDR2 SYDVKM. The CDR3 is made up of 17 amino acids. With 5 bases removed from V and 5 bases from J, the gap between germline ends came to 25 bases.

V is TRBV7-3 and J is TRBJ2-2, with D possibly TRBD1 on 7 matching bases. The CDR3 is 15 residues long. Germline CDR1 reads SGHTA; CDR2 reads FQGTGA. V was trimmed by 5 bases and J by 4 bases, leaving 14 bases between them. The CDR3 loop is CASSPRQGGTGELFF. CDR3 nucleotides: TGTGCCAGCAGCCCCAGACAGGGAGGCACCGGGGAGCTGTTTTTT.

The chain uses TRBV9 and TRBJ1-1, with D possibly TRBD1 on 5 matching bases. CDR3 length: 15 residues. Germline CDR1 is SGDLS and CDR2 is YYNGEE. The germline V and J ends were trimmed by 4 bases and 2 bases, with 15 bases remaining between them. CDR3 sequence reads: CASSMGGEINTEAFF. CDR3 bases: TGTGCCAGCAGCATGGGGGGGGAGATTAACACTGAAGCTTTCTTT.

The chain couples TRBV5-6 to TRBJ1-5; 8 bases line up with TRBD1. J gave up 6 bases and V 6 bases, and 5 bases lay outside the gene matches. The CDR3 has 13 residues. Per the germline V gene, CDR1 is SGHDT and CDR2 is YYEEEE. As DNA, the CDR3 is TGTGCCAGCATGCAGGGGGCGGTTCAGCCCCAGCATTTT. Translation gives CASMQGAVQPQHF. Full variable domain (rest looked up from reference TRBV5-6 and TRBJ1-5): DAGVTQSPTHLIKTRGQQVTLRCSPKSGHDTVSWYQQALGQGPQFIFQYYEEEERQRGNFPDRFSGHQFPNYSSELNVNALLLGDSALYLCASMQGAVQPQHFGDGTRLSIL.

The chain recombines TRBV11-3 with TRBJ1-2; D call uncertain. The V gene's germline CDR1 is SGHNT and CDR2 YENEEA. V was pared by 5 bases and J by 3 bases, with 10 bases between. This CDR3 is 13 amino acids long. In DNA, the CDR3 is TGTGCCAGCAGCCAGAACGAGGACTATGGCTACACCTTC. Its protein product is CASSQNEDYGYTF. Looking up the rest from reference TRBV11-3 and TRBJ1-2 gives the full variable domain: EAGVVQSPRYKIIEKKQPVAFWCNPISGHNTLYWYLQNLGQGPELLIRYENEEAVDDSQLPKDRFSAERLKGVDSTLKIQPAELGDSAVYLCASSQNEDYGYTFGSGTRLTVV.

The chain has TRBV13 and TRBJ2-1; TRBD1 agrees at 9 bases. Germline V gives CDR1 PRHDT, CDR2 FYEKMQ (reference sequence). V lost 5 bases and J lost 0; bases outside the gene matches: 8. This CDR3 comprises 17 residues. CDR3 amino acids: CASSRDRVLSSYNEQFF. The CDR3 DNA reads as TGTGCCAGCAGCAGGGACAGGGTACTCTCCTCCTACAATGAGCAGTTCTTC.

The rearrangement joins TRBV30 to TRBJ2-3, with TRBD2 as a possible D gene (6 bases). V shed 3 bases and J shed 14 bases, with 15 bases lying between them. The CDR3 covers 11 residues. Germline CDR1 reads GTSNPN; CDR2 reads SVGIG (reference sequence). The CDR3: CAWRGSGVGYF. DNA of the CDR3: TGTGCCTGGAGAGGTAGCGGAGTAGGGTATTTT.

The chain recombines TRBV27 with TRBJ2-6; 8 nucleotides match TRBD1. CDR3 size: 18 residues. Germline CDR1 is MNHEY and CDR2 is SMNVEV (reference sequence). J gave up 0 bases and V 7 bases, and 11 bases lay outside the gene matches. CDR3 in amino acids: CASTRQGTIYSGANVLTF. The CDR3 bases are TGTGCCAGCACCCGACAGGGGACCATCTACTCTGGGGCCAACGTCCTGACTTTC.

In nucleotides, the CDR3 is TGCAGCGTCGGTAGTGGAAACACCATATATTTT. Protein sequence: CSVGSGNTIYF. V is TRBV29-1 and J is TRBJ1-3; D unresolved. Germline assignment: CDR1 SQVTM and CDR2 ANQGSEA. CDR3 size: 11 residues. The V end was cut by 6 bases, the J end by 3 bases, with 6 bases between. Drawing the rest from reference TRBV29-1 and TRBJ1-3, the complete variable domain is SAVISQKPSRDICQRGTSLTIQCQVDSQVTMMFWYRQQPGQSLTLIATANQGSEATYESGFVIDKFPISRPNLTFSTLTVSNMSPEDSSIYLCSVGSGNTIYFGEGSWLTVV.

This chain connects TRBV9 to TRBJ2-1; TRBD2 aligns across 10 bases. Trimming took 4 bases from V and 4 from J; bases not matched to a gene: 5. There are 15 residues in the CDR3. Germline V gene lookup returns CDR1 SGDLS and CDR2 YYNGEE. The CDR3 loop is CASSPSGRTYNEQFF. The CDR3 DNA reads TGTGCCAGCAGCCCTAGCGGGAGAACATACAATGAGCAGTTCTTC.

CDR3 in amino acids: CASVAGGLEQYF. The CDR3 bases are TGTGCCAGCGTAGCGGGAGGGCTGGAGCAGTACTTC. V usage is TRBV2 and J usage is TRBJ2-7, with TRBD2 matching 11 bases. This CDR3 region has 12 residues. The trim removed 8 bases at V and 7 bases at J, leaving 4 bases unmatched. Germline CDR1 reads SNHLY; CDR2 reads FYNNEI.

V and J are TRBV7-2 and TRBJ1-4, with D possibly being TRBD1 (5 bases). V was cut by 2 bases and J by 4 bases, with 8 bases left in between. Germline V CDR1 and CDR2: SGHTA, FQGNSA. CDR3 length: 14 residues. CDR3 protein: CASSLRTINEKLFF. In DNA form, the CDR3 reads TGTGCCAGCAGCTTAAGGACAATTAATGAAAAACTGTTTTTT.

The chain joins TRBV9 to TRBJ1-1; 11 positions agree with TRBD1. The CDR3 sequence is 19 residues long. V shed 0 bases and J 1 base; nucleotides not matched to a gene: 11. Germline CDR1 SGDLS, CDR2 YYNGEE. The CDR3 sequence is CASSVDPDRGLGSNTEAFF. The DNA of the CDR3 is TGTGCCAGCAGCGTAGATCCGGACAGGGGGCTTGGATCGAACACTGAAGCTTTCTTT.